This TCR beta chain originates from a study of cytomegalovirus exposure and HLA in healthy donors. General observations from the study: Overall, about 160 TCR beta chains were annotated as cytomegalovirus-associated. The authors confirmed in vitro that three CMV-associated chains were specific for CMV antigens.

CDR1 is SGHRS, CDR2 YFSETQ, per germline. This CDR3 spans 17 amino acids. V lost 5 bases to trimming and J lost 5 bases; unmatched junction nucleotides: 13. Sequencing used immunoSEQ multiplex PCR; TCRdb keeps in-frame clones, though not all of them. The data show some 200,000 clones, with about 93% seen just once and more than 1% held by the top ten. Points on this clone: Its specificity is unknown.

The rearrangement links TRBV5-1 to TRBJ2-1; 10 bases align to TRBD2. The specimen sequenced was PBMCs. This sequence was found in a woman aged 18-29 years in good health and CMV-seronegative. As DNA, the CDR3 is TGCGCCAGCAGGGGGGCTAGCGGGAGCAAACGGGACAATGAGCAGTTCTTC. This sequence encodes CASRGASGSKRDNEQFF.